The source of this T cell receptor beta chain is a study of CD8+ T cells in alopecia areata (dated by TCRdb to the late 2010s). Concerning the study at large: The treated patients took part in an open-label pilot trial in which moderate-to-severe alopecia areata was treated with oral tofacitinib at 5 to 10 mg twice daily. Patients stayed on tofacitinib for 6 to 18 months and then had 6 months of follow-up off drug so that delayed response and recurrence could be assessed. To study T cell clonal expansion in alopecia areata, the researchers applied high-throughput TCRbeta sequencing to both the C3H/HeJ mouse model and human patients. Scalp tissue and sorted CD4+ and CD8+ peripheral blood T cells from patchy and totalis/universalis alopecia areata patients and from healthy controls were covered by human TCRbeta sequencing. Tofacitinib-treated patients had biopsies at baseline and at 4 and 24 weeks of treatment, with a later scalp biopsy in several patients. Scalp clonality was compared among normal scalp (n=4), patchy alopecia areata scalp (n=8), and alopecia totalis/universalis scalp (n=8). RNA was extracted with the PAXgene miRNA kit for fixed scalp, the miRNeasy kit for PBMCs, and the RNeasy kit for mouse skin. TCRbeta CDR3 regions were amplified by immunoSEQ multiplex PCR with 35 Vbeta forward and 13 Jbeta reverse primers. Findings and caveats that apply to the study as a whole: Shared TCR sequences between patients were less evident than in mice, which may be partly attributable to HLA diversity in the patient population. Unlike mouse skin, which is dominated by gammadelta T cells, normal human skin has resident alphabeta T cells that are also sequenced, and this complicates analysis of the scalp TCR repertoire. Lesional scalp, especially in alopecia totalis/universalis, showed higher clonality and more expanded CD8+ clones than normal scalp, suggesting antigenic drive.

Taken from the germline V gene (reference sequence), the CDR1 and CDR2 loops are LNHDA and SQIVND. Measured from the cysteine to the phenylalanine, the CDR3 is 11 residues long. Just CDR3 DNA is preserved here, 33 bases in frame from base 1. V loses 5 bases of germline sequence and J loses 4 bases, and the interval between the two ends is 5 bases. The time point label, read with the paper, signifies: baseline before oral tofacitinib. Peripheral blood and lesional scalp punch biopsies were obtained from patients with alopecia areata. After PBMCs were isolated by density centrifugation and stained for CD3, CD4 and CD8, a FACSAria was used to sort CD4+ and CD8+ T cells. The library was generated by the immunoSEQ multiplex PCR assay. RNA was extracted from all samples and reverse transcribed into cDNA, which served as template for TCR sequencing. First-strand cDNA was synthesized with SuperScript III using a 2:1 mix of oligo-dT and random hexamers. A synthetic immune receptor repertoire was used to measure amplification bias, and any remaining bias was corrected computationally. The study's processing was this. Raw reads were preprocessed to remove errors, and CDR3 was defined according to IMGT conventions as the region from the conserved cysteine to phenylalanine. Clonality was calculated as 1 minus Shannon entropy normalized by log2 of the number of productive unique TCRs. Whether scalp clones were CD4 or CD8 was inferred by matching scalp TCRbeta sequences against CD4 and CD8 repertoires sorted from blood. TCRdb limited this immuneACCESS table to in-frame rearrangements with V and J called. A share of clones is missing; checked studies link under half to unresolved V genes, and the rest is unexplained. The V and J calls and clone size come from that table; D and trimming were worked out from the DNA. Recorded for this sample are 150,000 or so clones; 65% to 75% of them occurred a single time. The ten largest clones take up about 10% of the sample.

As to this clone: The antigen this receptor binds is unknown. No much larger clone exists at a distance of one base, and base qualities are not known.

The sample consisted of CD8+ T cells sorted from blood, taken at week 0. This receptor chain uses TRBV19 and TRBJ2-5; the D gene is not confidently resolved. The source of this sequence is a human donor with alopecia areata. The sequenced DNA: TGTGCCAGTAGTTGGGCAGAGACCCAGTACTTC. This encodes CASSWAETQYF.